This T cell receptor beta chain originates from a study of Ad26.COV2.S vaccination and SARS-CoV-2 variants. Study findings and constraints: Those who received vaccine or placebo ended up with similar non-spike TCR breadth.

CDR1 MGHRA and CDR2 YSYEKL come from the germline V gene. The CDR3 contains 17 residues. Trimming stripped 0 bases from V and 5 bases from J, with 18 bases between. As regards this clone: Antigen unknown.

Sequencing used immunoSEQ multiplex PCR; TCRdb keeps in-frame clones, though not all of them. Here the sample spans around 500,000 clones, 89% being singletons. Treatment described: around 19 received Ad26.COV2.S at low or high dose, single or two shots; five or six received placebo; per-sample allocation not given. The study sampled participants on day 63 after the first vaccine or placebo injection. This specimen was peripheral blood, taken in a trial of Ad26.COV2.S vaccine versus placebo. The TCR comes from a person aged 18-60 years who received the Ad26.COV2.S COVID-19 vaccine or a placebo. The chain employs TRBV4-1 and TRBJ2-3, with a possible D match to TRBD1 (5 bases). For the CDR3, the DNA is TGCGCCAGCAGCCAAGATATCGGGCAGGGCCCCGGAGATACGCAGTATTTT. Amino acids: CASSQDIGQGPGDTQYF.